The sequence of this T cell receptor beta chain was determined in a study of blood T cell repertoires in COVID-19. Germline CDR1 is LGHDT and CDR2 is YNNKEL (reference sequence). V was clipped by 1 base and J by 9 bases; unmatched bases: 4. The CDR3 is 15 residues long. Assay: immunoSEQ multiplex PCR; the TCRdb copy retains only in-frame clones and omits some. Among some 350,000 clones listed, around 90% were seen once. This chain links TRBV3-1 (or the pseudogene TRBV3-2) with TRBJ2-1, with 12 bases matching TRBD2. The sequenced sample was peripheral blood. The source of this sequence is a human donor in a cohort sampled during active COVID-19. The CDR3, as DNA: TGTGCCAGCAGCCAAGGACTAGCGGGAGCGGCTGAGCAGTTCTTC. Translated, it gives CASSQGLAGAAEQFF.